The sequence of this T cell receptor beta chain was determined in a study of cytomegalovirus exposure and HLA in healthy donors. The study, taken as a whole, reports: Both high specificity and high sensitivity reportedly marked the classifier's diagnosis of cytomegalovirus status.

The CDR3 loop spans 15 amino acids. J lost 2 bases, V lost 8 bases, and 13 bases had no gene match. Germline V lookup: CDR1 SQVTM, CDR2 ANQGSEA. Method: immunoSEQ multiplex PCR; TCRdb's copy keeps in-frame clones and lacks some. The sample yields roughly 75,000 clones, roughly 95% seen once. A remark on this clone: Its antigen remains unidentified.

The clonotype comes from a woman aged 18-29 years in good health and CMV-seropositive. Sequencing input: PBMCs. The chain has TRBV29-1 and TRBJ2-5; the match to TRBD2 covers 8 bases. The CDR3, as DNA: TGCAGCTACCGGGGGGGGGCTAGCGGGCAAGAGACCCAGTACTTC. It yields the protein CSYRGGASGQETQYF.